These 18 T cell receptor beta chains originate from one sample sequenced in a study of blood T cell repertoires in COVID-19. Assay used: immunoSEQ multiplex PCR; TCRdb lists only in-frame clones, some missing. Of 200,000 to 250,000 clones listed, 75% to 85% are singletons. The sequencing sample was made of PBMCs or T cells enriched from blood (not recorded which). These receptors were taken from a man in his forties who had recovered from COVID-19.

This rearrangement joins TRBV28 to TRBJ1-5; D remains ambiguous. With 3 bases removed from V and 0 bases from J, the gap between germline ends came to 3 bases. This CDR3 spans 13 amino acids. Per the germline V gene, CDR1 is MDHEN and CDR2 is SYDVKM. The CDR3 is CASSFYSNQPQHF. The CDR3 DNA reads TGTGCCAGCAGTTTTTATAGCAATCAGCCCCAGCATTTT. The complete variable domain, with remaining parts taken from reference TRBV28 and TRBJ1-5, reads DVKVTQSSRYLVKRTGEKVFLECVQDMDHENMFWYRQDPGLGLRLIYFSYDVKMKEKGDIPEGYSVSREKKERFSLILESASTNQTSMYLCASSFYSNQPQHFGDGTRLSIL.

This sequence joins TRBV7-6 and TRBJ1-1, with TRBD1 as a possible D gene (6 bases). Germline V lookup: CDR1 SGHVS, CDR2 FNYEAQ. The CDR3 has 13 amino acids. The V end was cut by 3 bases, the J end by 7 bases, with 12 bases between. CDR3 loop: CASSFQGMDEAFF. The CDR3 coding sequence is TGTGCCAGCAGCTTCCAGGGGATGGATGAAGCTTTCTTT. Variable domain in full (rest from reference TRBV7-6 and TRBJ1-1): GAGVSQSPRYKVTKRGQDVALRCDPISGHVSLYWYRQALGQGPEFLTYFNYEAQQDKSGLPNDRFSAERPEGSISTLTIQRTEQRDSAMYRCASSFQGMDEAFFGQGTRLTVV.

The chain recombines TRBV7-2 with TRBJ2-5; TRBD2 is a possible D gene (6 bases). CDR1 is SGHTA and CDR2 is FQGNSA in the germline V gene. CDR3 length: 14 amino acids. Trimming pared 5 bases from V and 5 bases from J, leaving 15 bases between. The CDR3 protein is CASSGGGGEETQYF. DNA of the CDR3: TGTGCCAGCAGCGGGGGAGGCGGTGAGGAGACCCAGTACTTC.

The chain employs TRBV30 and TRBJ2-3; D unclear. The CDR3 runs 13 residues. V lost 0 bases, J lost 6 bases, and 10 bases lay in between. The germline CDR1 and CDR2 sequences are GTSNPN and SVGIG (reference sequence). CDR3 coding DNA: TGTGCCTGGAGTGTCCCCACTATGGATACGCAGTATTTT. Amino acid sequence: CAWSVPTMDTQYF.

The chain employs TRBV5-6 and TRBJ2-2; 7 bases are shared with TRBD2. The V gene's germline CDR1 is SGHDT and CDR2 YYEEEE. V trimming: 2 bases; J trimming: 1 base; junction bases outside the gene matches: 5. The CDR3 sequence is 16 residues long. The CDR3 is CASSFSREGNTGELFF. In DNA, the CDR3 is TGTGCCAGCAGCTTTAGCAGGGAGGGGAACACCGGGGAGCTGTTTTTT.

The chain couples TRBV3-1 (or the pseudogene TRBV3-2) to TRBJ2-5; tentative D call: TRBD1 (6 bases). This CDR3 has 16 amino acids. V was shortened by 2 bases and J by 4 bases, with 17 bases between the two germline ends. Germline V gives CDR1 LGHDT, CDR2 YNNKEL (reference sequence). DNA for the CDR3: TGTGCCAGCAGCCAAAAGCAGGGGAAGACCCGAGAGACCCAGTACTTC. This gives the protein CASSQKQGKTRETQYF.

As concerns this clone: Other DNA variants within this sample encode the same CDR3. The rearrangement uses TRBV30 and TRBJ1-5; 7 nucleotides align to TRBD1. V was clipped by 1 base and J by 4 bases; unmatched bases: 1. Germline V lookup: CDR1 GTSNPN, CDR2 SVGIG (reference sequence). The length of the CDR3 is 13 residues. Here the CDR3 DNA reads TGTGCCTGGAGTGGGACAGGAAATCAGCCCCAGCATTTT. This sequence encodes CAWSGTGNQPQHF.

As DNA, the CDR3 is TGCGCCAGCAGCATGACGGGTTCTGCGGACTATGGCTACACCTTC. Translation gives CASSMTGSADYGYTF. The chain recombines TRBV4-1 with TRBJ1-2; D gene uncertain. Per germline, CDR1 MGHRA and CDR2 YSYEKL. This CDR3 comprises 15 residues. Trimming removed 5 bases at V and 3 bases at J, with 16 bases between.

The V gene is TRBV30, the J gene TRBJ1-2; D not certain. Trimming removed 0 bases at V and 8 bases at J, with 10 bases between. The germline CDR1 and CDR2 sequences are GTSNPN and SVGIG (reference sequence). The CDR3 consists of 12 residues. DNA for the CDR3: TGTGCCTGGAGTGTAGCCGGTGAGGGCTACACCTTC. Its protein product is CAWSVAGEGYTF.

This clone occurred once. CDR3 loop: CASSPLQGNEQFF. The CDR3 DNA sequence: TGTGCCAGCAGCCCCCTCCAGGGAAATGAGCAGTTCTTC. This chain joins TRBV4-2 and TRBJ2-1; D perhaps matches TRBD1 (5 bases). V was clipped by 4 bases and J by 7 bases, with 11 bases between them. This CDR3 is 13 amino acids long. Germline V gives CDR1 LGHNA, CDR2 YNFKEQ.

The rearrangement joins TRBV24-1 to TRBJ2-1; 13 positions agree with TRBD2. Germline V lookup: CDR1 KGHDR, CDR2 SFDVKD. J gave up 5 bases and V 2 bases, and 2 bases lay outside the gene matches. The CDR3 has 16 residues. This CDR3 is CATSDSGLAGNNEQFF. CDR3 in DNA: TGTGCCACCAGTGATTCGGGACTAGCGGGGAACAATGAGCAGTTCTTC.

The chain links TRBV24-1 to TRBJ2-5, with 9 bases lining up with TRBD2. From germline, CDR1 is KGHDR and CDR2 SFDVKD. There are 15 residues in the CDR3. The junction had 1 base not matched to a gene; V was cut back by 3 bases and J by 0 bases. The CDR3 is CATSDASGNQETQYF. CDR3 DNA sequence: TGTGCCACCAGTGATGCTAGCGGGAACCAAGAGACCCAGTACTTC.

The gene calls are TRBV7-2 and TRBJ2-3; 15 bases are a match to TRBD2. The V and J ends lost 5 bases and 6 bases, in that order; junction bases with no gene match: 12. The CDR3 extends over 18 amino acids. Germline CDR1 and CDR2: SGHTA and FQGNSA. CDR3: CASSPPKGLAGGRDTQYF. CDR3 DNA sequence: TGTGCCAGCAGCCCTCCTAAGGGACTAGCGGGGGGCCGGGATACGCAGTATTTT. Full variable domain (outside the CDR3, taken from reference TRBV7-2 and TRBJ2-3): GAGVSQSPSNKVTEKGKDVELRCDPISGHTALYWYRQSLGQGLEFLIYFQGNSAPDKSGLPSDRFSAERTGGSVSTLTIQRTQQEDSAVYLCASSPPKGLAGGRDTQYFGPGTRLTVL.

The chain has TRBV3-1 (or the pseudogene TRBV3-2) and TRBJ2-3; 8 positions match TRBD2. This CDR3 has 13 amino acids. Germline CDR1 LGHDT, CDR2 YNNKEL (reference sequence). Trimming cost V 0 bases and J 12 bases; bases outside gene matches: 5. DNA of the CDR3: TGTGCCAGCAGCCAAGAGATAGCGGGACCACAGTATTTT. It specifies CASSQEIAGPQYF.

The rearrangement uses TRBV5-1 and TRBJ1-2; D ambiguous. V lost 0 bases and J 3 bases, leaving 6 bases between the germline ends. There are 13 residues in the CDR3. CDR1 and CDR2 (germline): SGHRS, YFSETQ. For the CDR3, the DNA is TGCGCCAGCAGCTTGGACAGTTACTATGGCTACACCTTC. Translating gives CASSLDSYYGYTF.

The chain couples TRBV6-5 to TRBJ1-2; tentatively, D is TRBD1 (6 bases). Germline V gives CDR1 MNHEY, CDR2 SVGAGI. The V and J ends lost 2 bases and 4 bases respectively, with 14 bases between them. The CDR3 loop spans 15 amino acids. For the CDR3, the DNA is TGTGCCAGCAGTTACGCCGGGACACAACCCTATGGCTACACCTTC. As protein: CASSYAGTQPYGYTF.

The chain couples TRBV10-1 to TRBJ1-2, with D possibly matching TRBD1 (6 bases). Trimming shortened V by 8 bases and J by 3 bases, and 13 bases separated the two germline ends. The CDR3 loop spans 13 amino acids. Germline CDR1 WNHNN, CDR2 SYGVQD (reference sequence). CDR3 coding DNA: TGCGCCAGCCAAACAGGGAGTTACTATGGCTACACCTTC. This codes for CASQTGSYYGYTF.

The gene calls are TRBV6-1 and TRBJ1-2, with D tentatively TRBD1 (6 bases). Trimming left V 4 bases short and J 2 bases short, with 17 bases between. The germline gives CDR1 MNHNS, CDR2 SASEGT. This CDR3 comprises 16 residues. The CDR3 region has the DNA TGTGCCAGCAGTGCCCCGGGACACCAGGCAAACTATGGCTACACCTTC. The encoded protein is CASSAPGHQANYGYTF.